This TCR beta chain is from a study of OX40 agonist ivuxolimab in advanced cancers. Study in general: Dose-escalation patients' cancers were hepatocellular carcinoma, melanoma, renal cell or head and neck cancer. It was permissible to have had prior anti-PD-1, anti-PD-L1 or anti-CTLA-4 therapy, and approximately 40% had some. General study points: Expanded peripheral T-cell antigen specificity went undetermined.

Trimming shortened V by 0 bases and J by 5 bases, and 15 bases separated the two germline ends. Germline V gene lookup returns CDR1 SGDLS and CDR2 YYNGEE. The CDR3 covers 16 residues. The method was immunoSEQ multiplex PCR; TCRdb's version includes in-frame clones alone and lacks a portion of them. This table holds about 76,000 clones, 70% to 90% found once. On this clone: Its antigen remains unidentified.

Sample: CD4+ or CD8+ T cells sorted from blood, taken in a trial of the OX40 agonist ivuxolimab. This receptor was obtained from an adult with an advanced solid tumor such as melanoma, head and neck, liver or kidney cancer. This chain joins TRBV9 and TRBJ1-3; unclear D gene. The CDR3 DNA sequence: TGTGCCAGCAGCGTAGGCCAAGGGCCCCAAAGAAACACCATATATTTT. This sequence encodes CASSVGQGPQRNTIYF.